The 12 T cell receptor beta chains below were found in one sample sequenced in a study of T cells in pancreatic ductal adenocarcinoma. The assay was immunoSEQ multiplex PCR, and TCRdb's table has in-frame clones only and misses some. The sample has about 29,000 clones, around 94% seen once; the top ten hold less than 2.5%. The selected patients with pancreatic ductal adenocarcinoma had surgery but no neoadjuvant therapy. Specimen: PBMCs. These receptors were collected from a human donor with pancreatic ductal adenocarcinoma.

The J gene is TRBJ1-1, the V gene TRBV6-1, with a weak D call TRBD1 (5 bases). Germline values: CDR1 MNHNS, CDR2 SASEGT. CDR3 length equals 13 residues. Trimming removed 4 bases from V and 6 bases from J, with 12 bases in between. In DNA form, the CDR3 reads TGTGCCAGCAGTGGTCAGGGAGGGGCTGAAGCTTTCTTT. Translating it yields CASSGQGGAEAFF.

The rearrangement links TRBV6-5 to TRBJ1-2; possible D gene TRBD1, 5 bases. Germline loops: CDR1 MNHEY, CDR2 SVGAGI. The CDR3 spans 15 residues. Trimming left V 5 bases short and J 7 bases short, with 20 bases between. CDR3 DNA: TGTGCCAGCAGTCATCCGGTCGAGGGGTTGGTTGGCTACACCTTC. It yields the protein CASSHPVEGLVGYTF.

This rearrangement joins TRBV7-3 to TRBJ2-2; TRBD1 matches at 7 bases. CDR1 and CDR2 from the germline V gene are SGHTA and FQGTGA. Losses at the gene ends were 2 bases for V and 6 bases for J; bases not matched to a gene: 3. This CDR3 region has 14 residues. The CDR3 spells CASSLETGSGELFF. CDR3 bases: TGTGCCAGCAGCTTAGAGACAGGGTCCGGGGAGCTGTTTTTT.

This clone came up once. The V and J genes are TRBV7-9 and TRBJ2-1; 7 nucleotides align to TRBD2. Germline values: CDR1 SEHNR, CDR2 FQNEAQ (reference sequence). The CDR3 length is 14 residues. V dropped 5 bases and J dropped 3; count of bases not matched to a gene: 4. The CDR3 sequence is CASSLGGSYNEQFF. The CDR3 nucleotides are TGTGCCAGCAGCCTAGGCGGGAGCTACAATGAGCAGTTCTTC.

This clone is a singleton in its sample. This chain connects TRBV29-1 to TRBJ2-5, with 7 positions matching TRBD2. This CDR3 has 10 amino acids. With V trimmed by 3 bases and J by 9 bases, 1 base remained unmatched. Germline values: CDR1 SQVTM, CDR2 ANQGSEA. The CDR3, as DNA: TGCAGCGTTGACGGGAGGCCCCAGTACTTC. Translated, it gives CSVDGRPQYF.

The chain combines TRBV5-1 with TRBJ1-1; the D gene is possibly TRBD1 (5 bases). The CDR3 is 15 amino acids. V shed 4 bases and J shed 1 base, with 14 bases lying between them. Germline CDR1 SGHRS, CDR2 YFSETQ. The CDR3 sequence is CASSVGGGGNTEAFF. DNA of the CDR3: TGCGCCAGCAGCGTTGGAGGCGGGGGGAACACTGAAGCTTTCTTT.

This chain links TRBV18 with TRBJ2-7; weak D call: TRBD1 (5 bases). The V and J ends lost 6 bases and 3 bases respectively, with 9 bases between them. The CDR3 loop spans 12 amino acids. Germline assignment: CDR1 KGHSH and CDR2 LQKENI. This CDR3 reads CASSLQGYEQYF. In nucleotides, the CDR3 is TGTGCCAGCTCGCTGCAGGGCTACGAGCAGTACTTC.

The V gene is TRBV13, the J gene TRBJ2-1; D is perhaps TRBD1 (6 bases). CDR3 size: 13 residues. Germline V gives CDR1 PRHDT, CDR2 FYEKMQ (reference sequence). The V end lost 5 bases, the J end lost 3 bases, and 8 bases lay between the germline ends. The CDR3 nucleotides read TGTGCCAGCAGCAGGGACATCTACAATGAGCAGTTCTTC. This translates into CASSRDIYNEQFF.

The rearrangement joins TRBV19 to TRBJ1-5; D is unclear. Germline assignment: CDR1 LNHDA and CDR2 SQIVND (reference sequence). The germline V and J ends were trimmed by 5 bases and 9 bases, with 14 bases remaining between them. The CDR3 contains 13 residues. CDR3 bases: TGTGCCAGTAGTCAAAACGGAGCTGGGCCCCAGCATTTT. It is translated as CASSQNGAGPQHF.

The CDR3 bases are TGTGCCAGCCGTGGGACTAGCTACTACAATGAGCAGTTCTTC. Its translation: CASRGTSYYNEQFF. The chain combines TRBV27 with TRBJ2-1; 9 bases are shared with TRBD2. The CDR3 consists of 14 residues. CDR1 is MNHEY and CDR2 is SMNVEV in the germline V gene (reference sequence). V lost 8 bases to trimming and J lost 3 bases; unmatched junction nucleotides: 5.

This rearrangement joins TRBV7-8 to TRBJ1-1, with D possibly matching TRBD1 (5 bases). Germline V gives CDR1 SGHVS, CDR2 FQNEAQ. Trimming left V 5 bases short and J 0 bases short, with 7 bases between. The CDR3 extends over 13 amino acids. For the CDR3, the DNA is TGTGCCAGCAGCGTACAGGTGAACACTGAAGCTTTCTTT. Its protein is CASSVQVNTEAFF.

The chain couples TRBV19 to TRBJ2-1, with TRBD2 as a possible D gene (6 bases). CDR3 length: 15 amino acids. Germline V gene lookup returns CDR1 LNHDA and CDR2 SQIVND (reference sequence). Trimming took off 3 bases at V and 4 bases at J, with 13 bases between the two ends. CDR3 sequence (DNA): TGTGCCAGTAGTATCTCGAGCGGGTATTACAATGAGCAGTTCTTC. It translates to CASSISSGYYNEQFF.